This T cell receptor (beta chain) was captured by sequencing in a study of molecular identifiers for immune sequencing clone quantification. Study findings and constraints: Clone sizes that are highly expanded could be underestimated when identical TCR molecules share a barcode.

CDR3 size: 14 residues. Trimming stripped 2 bases from V and 7 bases from J, with 12 bases between. Germline V lookup: CDR1 MDHEN, CDR2 SYDVKM. Using 10%, 30% or 50% RNA, naive CD8 libraries were derived from around 20,000 to 1,000,000 sorted cells. When naive CD8 T cells were sorted, they were gated as CD8+CD4-CCR7+CD45RA+. As regards this clonotype: Its specificity is unknown.

TCRdb re-called the PCR reads with MiXCR, one entry per CDR3 protein. The table lists approximately 97,000 distinct CDR3 sequences, about 35% of them singletons. Sequencing was carried out using naive CD8+ T cells from blood, with Jurkat cell RNA spiked in. Subset denoted: FACS-sorted CD8+CD4-CCR7+CD45RA+ naive T cells. The clonotype originates from a human donor in good health. Some libraries in this study had Jurkat cell RNA spiked in. The chain links TRBV28 to TRBJ1-5, with TRBD1 as a possible D gene (6 bases). The CDR3 DNA reads TGTGCCAGCAGTTTAATCAGGGGAGGACAGCCCCAGCATTTT. Translation gives CASSLIRGGQPQHF.